The T cell receptor (beta chain) described here comes from a study of CD8+CD57+ T cells in acquired aplastic anemia. Individuals selected for sequencing had exhibited CD8+CD57+ cell expansion on flow cytometry. This clonotype was seen a handful of times. CDR1 is SGHVS, CDR2 FQNEAQ, per germline. CDR3 size: 13 residues. Trimming cost V 3 bases and J 2 bases, with 7 bases left between them. According to the study, genomic DNA was the template for TCR beta VDJ and CDR3 profiling. Each CDR3 protein is one row after TCRdb ran MiXCR on the reads. The table shows about 200,000 distinct CDR3 sequences, with about 62% occurring only once.

The rearrangement joins TRBV7-8 to TRBJ1-1; D ambiguous. The specimen was sorted CD4+, CD8+, or CD8+CD57+ T cells (not recorded which) from PBMCs. This clonotype originated in a human donor with aplastic anemia. CDR3 in amino acids: CASSFGHNTEAFF. In DNA, the CDR3 is TGTGCCAGCAGCTTTGGCCATAACACTGAAGCTTTCTTT. The full variable domain, with the rest looked up from reference TRBV7-8 and TRBJ1-1, is GAGVSQSPRYKVAKRGQDVALRCDPISGHVSLFWYQQALGQGPEFLTYFQNEAQLDKSGLPSDRFFAERPEGSVSTLKIQRTQQEDSAVYLCASSFGHNTEAFFGQGTRLTVV.